This T cell receptor beta chain emerged from a study of blood T cell repertoires in COVID-19. Overall study context: Material from acute and convalescent COVID-19 was sourced from the United States, Italy and Spain.

Using immunoSEQ multiplex PCR, the repertoire was profiled, and TCRdb retains in-frame clones only, with some absent. The sample shows 100,000 or so clones, approximately 92% of them seen only once. The clonotype was recovered from a woman aged 50 to 60 with COVID-19, enrolled during active disease. Material for sequencing was peripheral blood.

This chain's CDR3 is CASSFQGHYGYTF. CDR3 in DNA: TGTGCCAGCAGCTTCCAGGGGCACTATGGCTACACCTTC. This chain links TRBV5-6 with TRBJ1-2; D possibly corresponds to TRBD1 (6 bases). The CDR3 is 13 residues long. The V gene lost 2 bases and the J gene lost 3 bases, with 8 bases spanning the gap. Germline V CDR1 and CDR2: SGHDT, YYEEEE.